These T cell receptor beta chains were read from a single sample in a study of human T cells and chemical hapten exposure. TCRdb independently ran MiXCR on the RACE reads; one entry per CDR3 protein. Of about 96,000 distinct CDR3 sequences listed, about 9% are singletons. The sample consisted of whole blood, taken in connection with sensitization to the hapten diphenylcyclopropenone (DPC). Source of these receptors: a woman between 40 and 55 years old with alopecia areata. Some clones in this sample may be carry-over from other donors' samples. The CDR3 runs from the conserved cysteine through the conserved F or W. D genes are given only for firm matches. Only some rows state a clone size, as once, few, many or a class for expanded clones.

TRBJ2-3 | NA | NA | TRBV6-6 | CASSLTTATDTQYF | TGTGCCAGCAGTTTAACGACAGCCACAGATACGCAGTATTTT
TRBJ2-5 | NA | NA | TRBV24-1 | CATSDYQGSLQETQYF | TGTGCCACCAGTGATTATCAGGGCTCCCTGCAAGAGACCCAGTACTTC
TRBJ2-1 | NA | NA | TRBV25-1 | CASRGGGAGVVNEQFF | TGTGCCAGCAGAGGAGGGGGCGCGGGAGTGGTCAATGAGCAGTTCTTC
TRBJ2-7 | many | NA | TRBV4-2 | CASSQGAQGYEQYF | TGTGCCAGCAGCCAAGGGGCCCAGGGCTACGAGCAGTACTTC
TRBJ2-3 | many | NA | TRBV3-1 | CASSQDPPQGWSTDTQYF | TGTGCCAGCAGCCAAGATCCCCCACAGGGATGGAGCACAGATACGCAGTATTTT
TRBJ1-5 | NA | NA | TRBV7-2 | CASSVPGSELYSNQPQHF | TGTGCCAGCAGCGTACCGGGTTCCGAGTTATATAGCAATCAGCCCCAGCATTTT
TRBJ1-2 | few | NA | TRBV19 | CASRLAGYGYTF | TGTGCCAGTCGTTTAGCCGGCTATGGCTACACCTTC
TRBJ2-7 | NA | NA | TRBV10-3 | CAISRVAYEQYF | TGTGCCATCTCCAGGGTCGCCTACGAGCAGTACTTC
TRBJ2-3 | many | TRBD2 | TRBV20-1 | CSEASGSKADTQYF | TGCAGTGAGGCTAGCGGGAGTAAAGCAGATACGCAGTATTTT
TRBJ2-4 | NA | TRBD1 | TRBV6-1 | CASSAGGAGKNIQYF | TGTGCCAGCAGTGCAGGGGGCGCAGGCAAAAACATTCAGTACTTC
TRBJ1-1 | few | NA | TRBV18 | CASSRRQNTEAFF | TGTGCCAGCTCCCGCCGACAAAACACTGAAGCTTTCTTT
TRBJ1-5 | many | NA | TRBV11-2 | CASSLAGIDNQPQHF | TGTGCCAGCAGCTTAGCGGGGATCGACAATCAGCCCCAGCATTTT
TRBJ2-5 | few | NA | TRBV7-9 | CASSTRGGGETQYF | TGTGCCAGCAGCACCCGAGGAGGGGGGGAGACCCAGTACTTC
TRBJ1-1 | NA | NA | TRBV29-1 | CSVEEQGGTEAFF | TGCAGCGTTGAAGAGCAGGGTGGCACTGAAGCTTTCTTT
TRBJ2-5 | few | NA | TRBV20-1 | CSGEDQETQYF | TGCAGCGGGGAGGACCAAGAGACCCAGTACTTC
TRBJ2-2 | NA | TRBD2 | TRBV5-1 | CASSPLAGNTGELFF | TGCGCCAGCAGCCCACTAGCGGGGAACACCGGGGAGCTGTTTTTT
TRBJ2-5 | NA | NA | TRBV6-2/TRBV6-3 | CASSYGGLRDGLKTQYF | TGTGCCAGCAGTTATGGGGGGCTCAGGGACGGCCTGAAGACCCAGTACTTC
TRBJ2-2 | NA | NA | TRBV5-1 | CASSLRTDTGELFF | TGCGCCAGCAGCCTTCGGACAGACACCGGGGAGCTGTTTTTT
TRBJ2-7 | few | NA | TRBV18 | CASSPGAYYEQYF | TGTGCCAGCTCACCAGGGGCTTACTACGAGCAGTACTTC
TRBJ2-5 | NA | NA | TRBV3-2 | CASSQSSGRIQETQYF | TGTGCCAGCAGCCAATCTAGCGGGAGGATCCAAGAGACCCAGTACTTC
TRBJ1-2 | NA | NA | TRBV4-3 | CASSHLGRSAGYGYTF | TGCGCCAGCAGCCACCTGGGACGCTCAGCGGGGTATGGCTACACCTTC
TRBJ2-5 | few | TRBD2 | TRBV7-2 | CASSPRTSGSGYGKTQYF | TGTGCCAGCAGCCCGCGGACTAGCGGGAGCGGCTATGGAAAGACCCAGTACTTC
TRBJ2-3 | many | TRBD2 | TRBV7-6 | CASSVLAGASTDTQYF | TGTGCCAGCAGCGTGCTAGCGGGAGCCAGCACAGATACGCAGTATTTT